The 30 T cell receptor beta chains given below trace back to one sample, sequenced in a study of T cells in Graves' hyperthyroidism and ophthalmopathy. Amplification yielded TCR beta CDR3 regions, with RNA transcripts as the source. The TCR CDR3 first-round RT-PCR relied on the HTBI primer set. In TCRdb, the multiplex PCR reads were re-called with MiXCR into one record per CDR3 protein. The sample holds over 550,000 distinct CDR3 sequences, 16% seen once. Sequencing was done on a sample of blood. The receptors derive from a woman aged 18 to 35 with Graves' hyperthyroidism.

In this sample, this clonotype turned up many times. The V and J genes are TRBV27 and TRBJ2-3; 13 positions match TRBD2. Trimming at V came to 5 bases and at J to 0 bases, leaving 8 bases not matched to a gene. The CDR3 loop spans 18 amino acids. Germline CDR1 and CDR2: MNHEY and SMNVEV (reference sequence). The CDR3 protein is CASSTPGLAGRSTDTQYF. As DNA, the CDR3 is TGTGCCAGCAGTACACCGGGACTAGCGGGGAGGAGCACAGATACGCAGTATTTT.

The CDR3 here is CASSVWGLTYEQYF. The CDR3 region has the DNA TGTGCCAGTAGTGTTTGGGGCTTGACCTACGAGCAGTACTTC. This rearrangement joins TRBV19 to TRBJ2-7, with a possible D match to TRBD1 (5 bases). V was shortened by 5 bases and J by 2 bases, with 13 bases between the two germline ends. The CDR3 sequence is 14 residues long. The germline CDR1 and CDR2 sequences are LNHDA and SQIVND (reference sequence).

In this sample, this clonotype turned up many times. The CDR3 nucleotides are TGTGCCAGCAGCGCCGGGACTAGCGGGAGCTCCGAGCAGTACTTC. It is translated as CASSAGTSGSSEQYF. The J gene is TRBJ2-7, the V gene TRBV13, with 14 bases fitting TRBD2. The CDR3 sequence is 15 residues long. The germline V gene has CDR1 PRHDT and CDR2 FYEKMQ (reference sequence). Trimming took 5 bases from V and 6 from J; bases not matched to a gene: 6.

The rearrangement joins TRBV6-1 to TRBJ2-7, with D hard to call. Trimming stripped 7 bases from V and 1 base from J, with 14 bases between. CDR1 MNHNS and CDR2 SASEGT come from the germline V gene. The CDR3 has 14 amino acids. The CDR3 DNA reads TGTGCCAGCACCCCCAATCCGCGGTCCTACGAGCAGTACTTC. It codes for CASTPNPRSYEQYF.

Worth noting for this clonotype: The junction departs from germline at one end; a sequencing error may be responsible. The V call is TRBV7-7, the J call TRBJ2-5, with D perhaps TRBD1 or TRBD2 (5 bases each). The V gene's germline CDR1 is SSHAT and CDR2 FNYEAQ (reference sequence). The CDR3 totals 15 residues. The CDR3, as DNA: TGTGCTAGCAGCTTGCAATCCGGGACGGGAGAGACCCAGTACTTC. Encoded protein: CASSLQSGTGETQYF.

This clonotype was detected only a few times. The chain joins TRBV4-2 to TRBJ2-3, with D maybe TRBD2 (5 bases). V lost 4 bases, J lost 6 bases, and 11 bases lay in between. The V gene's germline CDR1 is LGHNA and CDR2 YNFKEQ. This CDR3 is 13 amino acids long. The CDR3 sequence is CASSPAAADTQYF. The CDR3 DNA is TGTGCCAGCAGCCCAGCGGCTGCGGATACGCAGTATTTT.

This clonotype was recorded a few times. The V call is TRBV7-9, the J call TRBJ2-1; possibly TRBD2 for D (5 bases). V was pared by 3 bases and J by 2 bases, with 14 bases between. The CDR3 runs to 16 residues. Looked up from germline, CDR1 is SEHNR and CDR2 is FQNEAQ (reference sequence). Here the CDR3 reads CASSLWESKTYNEQFF. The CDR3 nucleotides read TGTGCCAGCAGCTTGTGGGAGTCTAAAACCTACAATGAGCAGTTCTTC.

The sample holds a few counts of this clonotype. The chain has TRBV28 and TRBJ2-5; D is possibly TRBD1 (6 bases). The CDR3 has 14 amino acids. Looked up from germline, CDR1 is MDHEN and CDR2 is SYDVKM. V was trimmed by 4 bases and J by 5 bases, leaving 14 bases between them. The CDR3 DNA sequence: TGTGCCAGCAGTTCGCTGACAGGCGCGGAGACCCAGTACTTC. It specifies CASSSLTGAETQYF.

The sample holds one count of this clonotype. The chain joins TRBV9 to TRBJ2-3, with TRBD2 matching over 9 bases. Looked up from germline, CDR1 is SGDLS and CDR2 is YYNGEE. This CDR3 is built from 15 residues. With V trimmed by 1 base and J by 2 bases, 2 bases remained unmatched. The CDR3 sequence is CASSVSSGNTDTQYF. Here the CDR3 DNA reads TGTGCCAGCAGCGTATCTAGCGGGAACACAGATACGCAGTATTTT.

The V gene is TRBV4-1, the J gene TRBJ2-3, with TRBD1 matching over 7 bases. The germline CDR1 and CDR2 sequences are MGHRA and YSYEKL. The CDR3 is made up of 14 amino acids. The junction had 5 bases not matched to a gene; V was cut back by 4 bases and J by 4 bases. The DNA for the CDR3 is TGCGCCAGCAGCCTAGTAGGGGGCCCAGATACGCAGTATTTT. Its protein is CASSLVGGPDTQYF.

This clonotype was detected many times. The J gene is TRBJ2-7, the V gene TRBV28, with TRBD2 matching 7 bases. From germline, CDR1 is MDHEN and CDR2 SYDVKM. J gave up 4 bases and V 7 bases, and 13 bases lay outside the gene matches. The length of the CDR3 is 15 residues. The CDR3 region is CASIPWAGARYEQYF. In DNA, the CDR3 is TGTGCCAGCATCCCCTGGGCGGGAGCGAGGTACGAGCAGTACTTC.

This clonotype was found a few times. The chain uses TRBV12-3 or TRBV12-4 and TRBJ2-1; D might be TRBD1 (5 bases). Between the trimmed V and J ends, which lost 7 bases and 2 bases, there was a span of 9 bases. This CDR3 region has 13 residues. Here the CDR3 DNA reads TGTGCCAGCAACATAGGGGCCTACAATGAGCAGTTCTTC. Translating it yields CASNIGAYNEQFF.

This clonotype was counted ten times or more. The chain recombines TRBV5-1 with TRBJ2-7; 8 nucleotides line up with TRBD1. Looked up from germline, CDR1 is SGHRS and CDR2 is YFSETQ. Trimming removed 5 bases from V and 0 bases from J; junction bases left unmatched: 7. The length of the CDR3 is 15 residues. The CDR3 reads CASRDRAWSSYEQYF. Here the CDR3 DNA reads TGCGCCAGCAGGGACAGGGCTTGGAGCTCCTACGAGCAGTACTTC.

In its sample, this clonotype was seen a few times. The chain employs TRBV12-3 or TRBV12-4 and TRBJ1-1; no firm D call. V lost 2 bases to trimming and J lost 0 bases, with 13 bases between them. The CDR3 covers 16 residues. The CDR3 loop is CASSLPRLSMNTEAFF. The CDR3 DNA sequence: TGTGCCAGCAGTTTACCCAGGCTCTCCATGAACACTGAAGCTTTCTTT.

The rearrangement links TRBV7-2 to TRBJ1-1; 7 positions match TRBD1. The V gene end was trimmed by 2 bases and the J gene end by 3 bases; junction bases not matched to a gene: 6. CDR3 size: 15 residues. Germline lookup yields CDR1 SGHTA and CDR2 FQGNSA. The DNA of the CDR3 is TGTGCCAGCAGCTTATTGAGGGGGCTCGACACTGAAGCTTTCTTT. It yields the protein CASSLLRGLDTEAFF.

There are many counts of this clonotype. The DNA of the CDR3 is TGCGCCAGCAGCCAGACTAGCGGGACCGGGGAGCTGTTTTTT. Amino acids: CASSQTSGTGELFF. The gene calls are TRBV5-1 and TRBJ2-2, with 10 nucleotides matching TRBD2. The ends lost 4 bases at V and 5 bases at J; junction bases unmatched: 2. The CDR3 is 14 amino acids. The germline CDR1 and CDR2 sequences are SGHRS and YFSETQ.

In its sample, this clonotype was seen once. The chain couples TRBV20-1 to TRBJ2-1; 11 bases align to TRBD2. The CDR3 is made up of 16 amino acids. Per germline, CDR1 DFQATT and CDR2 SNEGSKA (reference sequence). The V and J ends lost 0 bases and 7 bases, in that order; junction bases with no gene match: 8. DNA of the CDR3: TGCAGTGCTAGAGATCTAACTAGCGGGAGTTATAATGAGCAGTTCTTC. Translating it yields CSARDLTSGSYNEQFF.

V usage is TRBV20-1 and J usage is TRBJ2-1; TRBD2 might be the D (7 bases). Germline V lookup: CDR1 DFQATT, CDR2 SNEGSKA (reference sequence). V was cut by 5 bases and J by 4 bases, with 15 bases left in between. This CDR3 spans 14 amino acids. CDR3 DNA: TGCAGTGCTGGAACAGGGAGGGGTTACAATGAGCAGTTCTTC. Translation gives CSAGTGRGYNEQFF.

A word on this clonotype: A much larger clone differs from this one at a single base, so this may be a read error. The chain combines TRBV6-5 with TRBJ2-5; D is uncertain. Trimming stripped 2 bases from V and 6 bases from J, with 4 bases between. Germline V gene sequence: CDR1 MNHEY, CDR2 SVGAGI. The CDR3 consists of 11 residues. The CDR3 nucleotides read TGTGCCAGCAGTTACGGGCAGACCCAGTACTTC. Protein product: CASSYGQTQYF.

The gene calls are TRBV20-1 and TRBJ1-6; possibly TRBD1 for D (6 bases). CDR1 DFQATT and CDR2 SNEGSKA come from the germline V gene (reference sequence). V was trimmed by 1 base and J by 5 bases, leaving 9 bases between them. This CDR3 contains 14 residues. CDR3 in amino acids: CSARGDIDNSPLHF. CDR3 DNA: TGCAGTGCTAGAGGGGACATAGATAATTCACCCCTCCACTTT.

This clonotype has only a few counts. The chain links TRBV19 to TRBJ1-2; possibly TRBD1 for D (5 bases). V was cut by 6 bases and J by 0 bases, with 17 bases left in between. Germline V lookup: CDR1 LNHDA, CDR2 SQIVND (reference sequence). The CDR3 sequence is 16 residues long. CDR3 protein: CASRTAGTSPNYGYTF. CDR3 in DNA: TGTGCCAGTAGAACCGCGGGGACGTCTCCTAACTATGGCTACACCTTC.

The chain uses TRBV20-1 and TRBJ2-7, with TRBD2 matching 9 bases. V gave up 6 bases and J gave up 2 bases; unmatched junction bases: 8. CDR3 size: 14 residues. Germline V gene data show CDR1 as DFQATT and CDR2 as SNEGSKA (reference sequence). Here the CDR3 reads CSAPLAGWTYEQYF. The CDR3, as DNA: TGCAGTGCCCCTCTAGCGGGGTGGACCTACGAGCAGTACTTC.

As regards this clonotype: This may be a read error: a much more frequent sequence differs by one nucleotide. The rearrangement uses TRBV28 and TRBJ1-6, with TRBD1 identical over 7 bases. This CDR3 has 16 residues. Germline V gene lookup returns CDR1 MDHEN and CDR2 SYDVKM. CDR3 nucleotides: TGTGCCAGCAGCTGGGGGGACAGCGAGGCGGATTCACCCCCCCACTTT. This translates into CASSWGDSEADSPPHF.

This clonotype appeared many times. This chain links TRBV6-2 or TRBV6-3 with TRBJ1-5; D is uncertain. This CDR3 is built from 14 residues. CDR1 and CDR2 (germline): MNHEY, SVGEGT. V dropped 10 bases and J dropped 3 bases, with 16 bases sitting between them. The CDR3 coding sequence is TGTGCCACCGAACCGGATAGATACAATCAGCCCCAGCATTTT. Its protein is CATEPDRYNQPQHF.

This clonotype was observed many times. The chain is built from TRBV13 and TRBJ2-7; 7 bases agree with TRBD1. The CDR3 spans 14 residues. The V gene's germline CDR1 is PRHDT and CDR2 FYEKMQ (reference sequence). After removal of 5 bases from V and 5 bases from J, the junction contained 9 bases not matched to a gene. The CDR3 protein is CASSRLQGYNEQYF. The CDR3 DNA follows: TGTGCCAGCAGCCGATTACAGGGGTACAACGAGCAGTACTTC.

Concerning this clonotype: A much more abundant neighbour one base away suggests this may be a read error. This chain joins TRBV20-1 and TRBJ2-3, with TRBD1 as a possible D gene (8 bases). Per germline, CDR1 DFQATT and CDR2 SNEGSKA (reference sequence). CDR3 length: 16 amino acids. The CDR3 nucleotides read TGCAGTGCTAGAGCCTCGACAGGGGAGGGAGCAGATGCGCAGTATTTT. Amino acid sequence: CSARASTGEGADAQYF.

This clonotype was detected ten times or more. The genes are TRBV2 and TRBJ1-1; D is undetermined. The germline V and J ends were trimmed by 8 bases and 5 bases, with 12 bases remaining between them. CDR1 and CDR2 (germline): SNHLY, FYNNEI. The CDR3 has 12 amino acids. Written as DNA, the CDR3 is TGTGCCAGCCTCCGGGTTGGGACTGAAGCTTTCTTT. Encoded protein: CASLRVGTEAFF. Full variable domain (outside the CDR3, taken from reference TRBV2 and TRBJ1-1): EPEVTQTPSHQVTQMGQEVILRCVPISNHLYFYWYRQILGQKVEFLVSFYNNEISEKSEIFDDQFSVERPDGSNFTLKIRSTKLEDSAMYFCASLRVGTEAFFGQGTRLTVV.

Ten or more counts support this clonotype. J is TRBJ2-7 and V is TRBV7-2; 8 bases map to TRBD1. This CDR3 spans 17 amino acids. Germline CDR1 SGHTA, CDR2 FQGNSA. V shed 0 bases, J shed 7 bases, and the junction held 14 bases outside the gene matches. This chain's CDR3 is CASSLAPPGGAKREQYF. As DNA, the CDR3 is TGTGCCAGCAGCTTAGCTCCGCCAGGGGGCGCGAAACGTGAGCAGTACTTC.

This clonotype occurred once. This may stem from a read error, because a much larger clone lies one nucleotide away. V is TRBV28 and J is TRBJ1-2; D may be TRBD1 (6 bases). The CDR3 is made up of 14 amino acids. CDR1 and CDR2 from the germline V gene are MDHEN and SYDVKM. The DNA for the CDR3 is TGTGCCAGCAGTTTGGGGGGGCGCGAGTATGGCTACGCCTTC. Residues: CASSLGGREYGYAF.

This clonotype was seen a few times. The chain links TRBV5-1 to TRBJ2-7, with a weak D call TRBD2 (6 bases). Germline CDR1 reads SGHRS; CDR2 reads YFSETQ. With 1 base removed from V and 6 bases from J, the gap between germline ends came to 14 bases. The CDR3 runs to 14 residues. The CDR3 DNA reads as TGCGCCAGCAGCTTGCCTAGCGAGAGTGGCGAGCAGTACTTC. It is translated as CASSLPSESGEQYF.